The sequence of this T cell receptor beta chain was determined in a study of shared clonotypes between healthy human individuals. All the donors were Caucasian adults who lived in Nashville, Tennessee. The table came from immunoSEQ multiplex PCR; TCRdb's copy has only in-frame clones and leaves some out. The table includes hundreds of thousands of clones, 90% to 96% detected once. Germline CDR1 SGHTA, CDR2 FQGTGA. The CDR3 has 14 residues. The germline V and J ends were trimmed by 5 bases and 0 bases, with 10 bases remaining between them. Sequencing input: naive CD4+ T cells sorted from blood. The subset was: CD45RA+ positively selected. The V gene is TRBV7-3, the J gene TRBJ1-1; TRBD1 is a possible D gene (5 bases). The sequence was obtained from a woman aged 30 to 39 in good health. The DNA for the CDR3 is TGTGCCAGCAGCCAGGGACTGATGAACACTGAAGCTTTCTTT. As protein: CASSQGLMNTEAFF.